A selection of T cell receptor beta chains follows, all from one sample in a study of cytomegalovirus exposure and HLA in healthy donors. The table came from immunoSEQ multiplex PCR; TCRdb's copy has only in-frame clones and leaves some out. Of roughly 160,000 clones in the sample, around four fifths were seen once. Material for sequencing was PBMCs. All receptors come from a woman between 50 and 59 years old in good health and CMV-seronegative. CDR3s include the opening cysteine and the closing phenylalanine or tryptophan. Fields, in order: D gene, J gene, V gene, clone size, CDR3 protein, CDR3 DNA. The D gene is left open where the match is weak. The size entry is marked missing in some rows and otherwise reads once, few, many or a size class.

d_call: .; j_call: TRBJ2-7; v_call: TRBV6-5; clone_size: once; cdr3_aa: CASMGHQPSYEQYF; cdr3_nt: TGTGCCAGCATGGGGCACCAACCATCCTACGAGCAGTACTTC
d_call: TRBD2; j_call: TRBJ2-1; v_call: TRBV7-8; clone_size: once; cdr3_aa: CASSSGGGGLSSYNEQFF; cdr3_nt: TGTGCCAGCAGCTCCGGCGGCGGGGGGCTTAGCTCCTACAATGAGCAGTTCTTC
d_call: .; j_call: TRBJ1-5; v_call: TRBV28; clone_size: few; cdr3_aa: CATRGSGVPPQHF; cdr3_nt: TGTGCCACCCGAGGTTCGGGAGTTCCACCCCAGCATTTT
d_call: TRBD1; j_call: TRBJ1-5; v_call: TRBV15; clone_size: .; cdr3_aa: CATSKPTDRGNQPQHF; cdr3_nt: TGTGCCACCAGCAAACCAACAGACAGGGGGAATCAGCCCCAGCATTTT
d_call: .; j_call: TRBJ1-2; v_call: TRBV28; clone_size: .; cdr3_aa: CASSENSTPYGYTF; cdr3_nt: TGTGCCAGCAGCGAGAACTCAACTCCCTATGGCTACACCTTC
d_call: .; j_call: TRBJ1-3; v_call: TRBV18; clone_size: .; cdr3_aa: CASSGTSDRGNTIYF; cdr3_nt: TGTGCCAGCTCAGGGACCTCGGACAGAGGAAACACCATATATTTT
d_call: TRBD2; j_call: TRBJ2-3; v_call: TRBV9; clone_size: .; cdr3_aa: CASSVASSGASSSTDTQYF; cdr3_nt: TGTGCCAGCAGCGTAGCGAGCAGCGGGGCCTCAAGTAGCACAGATACGCAGTATTTT
d_call: TRBD1; j_call: TRBJ2-7; v_call: TRBV9; clone_size: .; cdr3_aa: CASSSNPGGEQYF; cdr3_nt: TGTGCCAGCAGCTCAAACCCAGGGGGCGAGCAGTACTTC
d_call: TRBD2; j_call: TRBJ2-7; v_call: TRBV7-9; clone_size: once; cdr3_aa: CASSLGTSGLHYEQYF; cdr3_nt: TGTGCCAGCAGCTTAGGGACTAGCGGCCTCCACTACGAGCAGTACTTC
d_call: .; j_call: TRBJ1-5; v_call: TRBV7-6; clone_size: .; cdr3_aa: CASSFPPRMGGNQPQHF; cdr3_nt: TGTGCCAGCAGCTTCCCCCCGCGGATGGGTGGCAATCAGCCCCAGCATTTT
d_call: .; j_call: TRBJ1-1; v_call: TRBV6-5; clone_size: .; cdr3_aa: CASSYTSGNTEAFF; cdr3_nt: TGTGCCAGCAGTTACACTTCCGGGAACACTGAAGCTTTCTTT
d_call: TRBD2; j_call: TRBJ2-7; v_call: TRBV29-1; clone_size: large; cdr3_aa: CSVAQGGDPREQYF; cdr3_nt: TGCAGCGTTGCCCAGGGAGGGGACCCCCGCGAGCAGTACTTC
d_call: TRBD2; j_call: TRBJ2-5; v_call: TRBV5-1; clone_size: once; cdr3_aa: CASSLPRLAGARETQYF; cdr3_nt: TGCGCCAGCAGCCTCCCTCGCCTAGCGGGAGCCCGAGAGACCCAGTACTTC
d_call: .; j_call: TRBJ1-4; v_call: TRBV25-1; clone_size: .; cdr3_aa: CASSLAGLNEKLFF; cdr3_nt: TGTGCCAGCAGTTTAGCGGGTCTGAACGAAAAACTGTTTTTT
d_call: TRBD1; j_call: TRBJ2-6; v_call: TRBV9; clone_size: .; cdr3_aa: CASSKFIDRAGANVLTF; cdr3_nt: TGTGCCAGCAGCAAATTTATAGACAGGGCTGGGGCCAACGTCCTGACTTTC
d_call: .; j_call: TRBJ1-1; v_call: TRBV7-9; clone_size: .; cdr3_aa: CASSLTYWEGTEAFF; cdr3_nt: TGTGCCAGCAGCTTAACATATTGGGAGGGCACTGAAGCTTTCTTT
d_call: .; j_call: TRBJ1-1; v_call: TRBV6-1; clone_size: few; cdr3_aa: CASTDQGRGTEAFF; cdr3_nt: TGTGCCAGCACAGACCAGGGGAGAGGAACTGAAGCTTTCTTT
d_call: TRBD1; j_call: TRBJ2-7; v_call: TRBV7-2; clone_size: .; cdr3_aa: CASSPDRGTYEQYF; cdr3_nt: TGTGCCAGCAGCCCGGACAGGGGCACCTACGAGCAGTACTTC
d_call: .; j_call: TRBJ2-5; v_call: TRBV25-1; clone_size: .; cdr3_aa: CASSESQGRRETQYF; cdr3_nt: TGTGCCAGCAGTGAATCCCAGGGTCGCAGAGAGACCCAGTACTTC
d_call: TRBD1; j_call: TRBJ1-1; v_call: TRBV7-9; clone_size: .; cdr3_aa: CASSLALGTGVLAEAFF; cdr3_nt: TGTGCCAGCAGCTTAGCCCTGGGGACAGGGGTTTTGGCTGAAGCTTTCTTT
d_call: TRBD1; j_call: TRBJ2-1; v_call: TRBV11-2; clone_size: .; cdr3_aa: CASSLDRGQNEQFF; cdr3_nt: TGTGCCAGCAGCTTAGACAGGGGGCAGAATGAGCAGTTCTTC
d_call: .; j_call: TRBJ2-6; v_call: TRBV5-1; clone_size: few; cdr3_aa: CASSRTRRGLGSGANVLTF; cdr3_nt: TGCGCCAGCAGTCGTACCCGACGGGGACTCGGCTCTGGGGCCAACGTCCTGACTTTC
d_call: .; j_call: TRBJ1-1; v_call: TRBV27; clone_size: .; cdr3_aa: CASSFLLNTEAFF; cdr3_nt: TGTGCCAGCAGTTTCCTGTTAAACACTGAAGCTTTCTTT
d_call: TRBD2; j_call: TRBJ2-3; v_call: TRBV19; clone_size: .; cdr3_aa: CASKIAGEFTDTQYF; cdr3_nt: TGTGCCAGTAAAATAGCGGGGGAGTTCACAGATACGCAGTATTTT
d_call: TRBD1; j_call: TRBJ1-5; v_call: TRBV18; clone_size: .; cdr3_aa: CASTTGDQPQHF; cdr3_nt: TGTGCCAGCACCACAGGGGATCAGCCCCAGCATTTT
d_call: .; j_call: TRBJ1-2; v_call: TRBV4-1; clone_size: .; cdr3_aa: CASSQDVGDYGYTF; cdr3_nt: TGCGCCAGCAGCCAAGATGTAGGGGACTATGGCTACACCTTC
d_call: TRBD2; j_call: TRBJ2-1; v_call: TRBV27; clone_size: .; cdr3_aa: CASSLLAGYNEQFF; cdr3_nt: TGTGCCAGCAGTTTGCTAGCGGGTTACAATGAGCAGTTCTTC
d_call: TRBD1; j_call: TRBJ2-5; v_call: TRBV6-5; clone_size: .; cdr3_aa: CATARGNQETQYF; cdr3_nt: TGTGCCACCGCCAGGGGGAACCAAGAGACCCAGTACTTC
d_call: .; j_call: TRBJ2-6; v_call: TRBV5-1; clone_size: .; cdr3_aa: CASSPTGTGANVLTF; cdr3_nt: TGCGCCAGCAGCCCTACAGGGACTGGGGCCAACGTCCTGACTTTC
d_call: .; j_call: TRBJ1-1; v_call: TRBV7-9; clone_size: few; cdr3_aa: CASSPDWTEAFF; cdr3_nt: TGTGCCAGCAGCCCCGACTGGACTGAAGCTTTCTTT
d_call: .; j_call: TRBJ1-4; v_call: TRBV15; clone_size: .; cdr3_aa: CATSRDWGDRTTGAEKLFF; cdr3_nt: TGTGCCACCAGCAGAGATTGGGGGGACCGGACAACCGGGGCTGAAAAACTGTTTTTT
d_call: .; j_call: TRBJ2-3; v_call: TRBV6-1; clone_size: .; cdr3_aa: CASSDSAATDTQYF; cdr3_nt: TGTGCCAGCAGTGACAGCGCCGCCACAGATACGCAGTATTTT
d_call: .; j_call: TRBJ2-7; v_call: TRBV6-1; clone_size: few; cdr3_aa: CASSRGPYEQYF; cdr3_nt: TGTGCCAGCAGCCGCGGCCCCTACGAGCAGTACTTC
d_call: TRBD1; j_call: TRBJ2-1; v_call: TRBV7-7; clone_size: .; cdr3_aa: CASSTGTVNEQFF; cdr3_nt: TGTGCCAGCAGCACCGGGACAGTCAATGAGCAGTTCTTC
d_call: TRBD1; j_call: TRBJ2-7; v_call: TRBV4-2; clone_size: .; cdr3_aa: CASSQDIRTGVEQYF; cdr3_nt: TGTGCCAGCAGCCAAGATATCAGGACAGGGGTCGAGCAGTACTTC
d_call: .; j_call: TRBJ1-2; v_call: TRBV18; clone_size: .; cdr3_aa: CASSNGGVTGYTF; cdr3_nt: TGTGCCAGCTCAAATGGCGGGGTCACTGGCTACACCTTC
d_call: TRBD2; j_call: TRBJ2-1; v_call: TRBV4-3; clone_size: once; cdr3_aa: CASSQVSGGIGDEQFF; cdr3_nt: TGCGCCAGCAGCCAAGTTAGCGGGGGGATAGGGGATGAGCAGTTCTTC
d_call: TRBD1; j_call: TRBJ1-2; v_call: TRBV4-3; clone_size: .; cdr3_aa: CASSPVPGQYGYTF; cdr3_nt: TGCGCCAGCAGCCCCGTCCCGGGACAGTATGGCTACACCTTC
d_call: .; j_call: TRBJ1-6; v_call: TRBV18; clone_size: few; cdr3_aa: CASSPAGADSPLHF; cdr3_nt: TGTGCCAGCTCACCGGCGGGGGCGGATTCACCCCTCCACTTT
d_call: .; j_call: TRBJ2-7; v_call: TRBV2; clone_size: .; cdr3_aa: CASTLLAWREQYF; cdr3_nt: TGTGCCAGCACGTTACTAGCCTGGCGCGAGCAGTACTTC
d_call: TRBD1; j_call: TRBJ1-1; v_call: TRBV28; clone_size: .; cdr3_aa: CASSLRTGTGVGEAFF; cdr3_nt: TGTGCCAGCAGCCTAAGAACCGGGACAGGGGTTGGTGAAGCTTTCTTT
d_call: .; j_call: TRBJ1-4; v_call: TRBV13; clone_size: .; cdr3_aa: CASSLGPRGGRNEKLFF; cdr3_nt: TGTGCCAGCAGCTTAGGCCCTCGCGGGGGTCGTAATGAAAAACTGTTTTTT
d_call: .; j_call: TRBJ1-2; v_call: TRBV27; clone_size: .; cdr3_aa: CASSLGGTAFYGYTF; cdr3_nt: TGTGCCAGCAGTTTAGGCGGGACCGCGTTTTATGGCTACACCTTC
d_call: .; j_call: TRBJ2-1; v_call: TRBV15; clone_size: .; cdr3_aa: CATSRDQGGSNEQFF; cdr3_nt: TGTGCCACCAGCAGAGATCAAGGGGGTAGCAATGAGCAGTTCTTC
d_call: TRBD1; j_call: TRBJ2-1; v_call: TRBV18; clone_size: .; cdr3_aa: CASSPDREPYNEQFF; cdr3_nt: TGTGCCAGCTCACCGGACAGGGAACCTTACAATGAGCAGTTCTTC
d_call: TRBD1; j_call: TRBJ2-5; v_call: TRBV29-1; clone_size: .; cdr3_aa: CSVRTGEETQYF; cdr3_nt: TGCAGCGTTAGGACAGGGGAAGAGACCCAGTACTTC
d_call: TRBD1; j_call: TRBJ2-6; v_call: TRBV6-4; clone_size: few; cdr3_aa: CASSEQDRSSSGANVLTF; cdr3_nt: TGTGCCAGCAGTGAACAGGACAGGTCGAGCTCTGGGGCCAACGTCCTGACTTTC
d_call: TRBD2; j_call: TRBJ2-1; v_call: TRBV9; clone_size: .; cdr3_aa: CASSRGLAGGNEQFF; cdr3_nt: TGTGCCAGCAGCCGAGGACTAGCGGGAGGCAATGAGCAGTTCTTC
d_call: TRBD1; j_call: TRBJ1-2; v_call: TRBV28; clone_size: .; cdr3_aa: CASRDQTRLTGVYGYTF; cdr3_nt: TGTGCCAGCAGGGATCAAACCCGACTGACAGGGGTCTATGGCTACACCTTC
d_call: .; j_call: TRBJ2-1; v_call: TRBV28; clone_size: .; cdr3_aa: CASSPGAPGLREQFF; cdr3_nt: TGTGCCAGCAGTCCGGGCGCACCAGGGTTGCGAGAGCAGTTCTTC
d_call: TRBD1; j_call: TRBJ1-2; v_call: TRBV7-2; clone_size: .; cdr3_aa: CASSHDRQGGYGYTF; cdr3_nt: TGTGCCAGCAGCCACGATAGACAGGGGGGCTATGGCTACACCTTC
d_call: .; j_call: TRBJ1-3; v_call: TRBV28; clone_size: .; cdr3_aa: CASSLVSASGNTIYF; cdr3_nt: TGTGCCAGCAGTTTGGTTTCAGCGAGTGGAAACACCATATATTTT
d_call: .; j_call: TRBJ2-7; v_call: TRBV5-6; clone_size: .; cdr3_aa: CASSLFREEPYEQYF; cdr3_nt: TGTGCCAGCAGCTTGTTCAGGGAAGAACCCTACGAGCAGTACTTC
d_call: .; j_call: TRBJ2-1; v_call: TRBV5-1; clone_size: .; cdr3_aa: CASSLEAGANEQFF; cdr3_nt: TGCGCCAGCAGCTTGGAGGCGGGGGCGAATGAGCAGTTCTTC
d_call: TRBD2; j_call: TRBJ2-5; v_call: TRBV5-4; clone_size: few; cdr3_aa: CASSLGVSGGGRETQYF; cdr3_nt: TGTGCCAGCAGCTTGGGTGTTAGCGGGGGGGGCCGGGAGACCCAGTACTTC
d_call: .; j_call: TRBJ2-7; v_call: TRBV9; clone_size: once; cdr3_aa: CASSVEGGRDEQYF; cdr3_nt: TGTGCCAGCAGCGTAGAGGGCGGGCGGGACGAGCAGTACTTC
d_call: TRBD2; j_call: TRBJ2-1; v_call: TRBV6-1; clone_size: .; cdr3_aa: CASSEAGLAGLLNNEQFF; cdr3_nt: TGTGCCAGCAGTGAAGCTGGACTAGCGGGCTTACTAAACAATGAGCAGTTCTTC
d_call: .; j_call: TRBJ1-1; v_call: TRBV5-4; clone_size: .; cdr3_aa: CASSGAHATEAFF; cdr3_nt: TGTGCCAGCAGCGGGGCCCACGCCACTGAAGCTTTCTTT
d_call: .; j_call: TRBJ2-7; v_call: TRBV11-3; clone_size: .; cdr3_aa: CASSLSHSTYEQYF; cdr3_nt: TGTGCCAGCAGCTTAAGCCACAGCACCTACGAGCAGTACTTC
d_call: .; j_call: TRBJ1-3; v_call: TRBV30; clone_size: few; cdr3_aa: CALKGGLLRSGNTIYF; cdr3_nt: TGTGCCTTAAAGGGAGGGCTGCTACGCTCTGGAAACACCATATATTTT